This T cell receptor beta chain is drawn from a study of T cell changes during pregnancy in multiple sclerosis. Libraries were prepared by immunoSEQ multiplex PCR; TCRdb keeps only in-frame clonotypes and omits some of them. Here the sample spans around 60,000 clones, 80% to 95% being singletons. CDR3 length equals 15 residues. With 0 bases clipped from V and 4 bases from J, the junction kept 4 bases outside the gene matches. Germline V gene sequence: CDR1 MNHNY, CDR2 SVGAGI (reference sequence). The TCR sequence derives from a female donor in good health, enrolled as a control in a pregnancy study. Specimen: peripheral blood, collected in the second trimester of pregnancy. The rearrangement joins TRBV6-6 to TRBJ2-5; TRBD2 aligns across 8 bases. CDR3 sequence: CASSYSTGGGETQYF. CDR3 DNA: TGTGCCAGCAGTTACTCAACCGGGGGGGGAGAGACCCAGTACTTC.